Following are 24 T cell receptor beta chains from one sample sequenced in a study of Ad26.COV2.S vaccination and SARS-CoV-2 variants. Treatment in this sample: some 20 received Ad26.COV2.S at low or high dose, single or two shots; roughly 5 received placebo; per-sample allocation not given. Specimen acquisition occurred on day 63 following the initial vaccine or placebo injection. TCRdb's table, derived via immunoSEQ multiplex PCR, lists solely in-frame clones and lacks some. The table includes roughly 700,000 clones, roughly 90% detected once. The source material was peripheral blood, sampled in a trial of Ad26.COV2.S vaccine versus placebo. These TCRs come from a person between 18 and 65 years old who received the Ad26.COV2.S COVID-19 vaccine or a placebo.

The V gene is TRBV6-1, the J gene TRBJ1-4; D gene uncertain. The germline V gene encodes CDR1 MNHNS and CDR2 SASEGT. The ends were cut back, 4 bases at V and 4 bases at J, with 10 bases in the middle. The CDR3 contains 14 residues. The CDR3 DNA sequence: TGTGCCAGCAGTGTAGCTCTCGATAATGAAAAACTGTTTTTT. Protein sequence: CASSVALDNEKLFF.

On this clone: The sample carries other DNA sequences with the same CDR3. The CDR3: CASSLAGSYEQYF. In DNA form, the CDR3 reads TGCGCCAGCAGCTTGGCCGGTAGCTACGAGCAGTACTTC. The rearrangement joins TRBV5-1 to TRBJ2-7, with D hard to call. This CDR3 region has 13 residues. V was shortened by 0 bases and J by 3 bases, with 7 bases between the two germline ends. The V gene's germline CDR1 is SGHRS and CDR2 YFSETQ.

The chain uses TRBV9 and TRBJ2-3; TRBD1 matches 7 bases. J was trimmed by 3 bases and V by 4 bases; bases with no gene match: 5. The CDR3 is 14 amino acids. Germline assignment: CDR1 SGDLS and CDR2 YYNGEE. DNA of the CDR3: TGTGCCAGCAGCTCAAGGACAGGAACAGATACGCAGTATTTT. Translation: CASSSRTGTDTQYF.

Only one count was recorded for this clone. CDR3 residues: CASSGAKASGANVLTF. The CDR3, as DNA: TGTGCCAGCAGCGGGGCGAAGGCCTCTGGGGCCAACGTCCTGACTTTC. The chain recombines TRBV7-6 with TRBJ2-6, with D tentatively TRBD1 (5 bases). The CDR3 loop spans 16 amino acids. V lost 5 bases and J 0 bases, leaving 11 bases between the germline ends. Germline CDR1 reads SGHVS; CDR2 reads FNYEAQ.

This clone has only one observation. This chain joins TRBV6-2 or TRBV6-3 and TRBJ1-2, with a weak D call TRBD1 (5 bases). The V gene lost 0 bases and the J gene lost 4 bases, with 15 bases spanning the gap. The CDR3 is 16 residues long. CDR1 and CDR2 from the germline V gene are MNHEY and SVGEGT. CDR3 protein: CASSYSRGSGAYGYTF. In DNA form, the CDR3 reads TGTGCCAGCAGTTACTCGAGAGGTTCCGGGGCCTATGGCTACACCTTC.

CDR3 in DNA: TGTGCCATCAGTGTCATGACTAGCGGGGACGACGAGCAGTACTTC. Translated, it gives CAISVMTSGDDEQYF. This chain uses TRBV10-3 with TRBJ2-7, with 11 bases that match TRBD2. The CDR3 contains 15 residues. The trim removed 4 bases at V and 5 bases at J, leaving 7 bases unmatched. CDR1 is ENHRY, CDR2 SYGVKD, per germline.

This chain uses TRBV6-2 or TRBV6-3 with TRBJ2-7, with D hard to call. V lost 6 bases, J lost 7 bases, and 10 bases lay in between. The CDR3 length is 11 residues. Per germline, CDR1 MNHEY and CDR2 SVGEGT. The CDR3 DNA sequence: TGTGCCAGCAGCCGTTGGGCAGAGCAGTACTTC. Translated, it gives CASSRWAEQYF.

DNA for the CDR3: TGTGCCAGCAGTCAGGGGGCGGCCTACGAGCAGTACTTC. Translated: CASSQGAAYEQYF. The chain is built from TRBV6-5 and TRBJ2-7; 8 bases match TRBD1. After removal of 5 bases from V and 2 bases from J, the junction contained 2 bases not matched to a gene. Germline loops: CDR1 MNHEY, CDR2 SVGAGI. The CDR3 extends over 13 amino acids.

As regards this clone: The same CDR3 also results from other DNA sequences found in this sample. The genes are TRBV30 and TRBJ1-5; no clear D gene. V lost 1 base and J lost 1, with 5 bases in between. Germline CDR1 and CDR2: GTSNPN and SVGIG (reference sequence). The CDR3 consists of 13 residues. This chain's CDR3 is CAWSGGSNQPQHF. Here the CDR3 DNA reads TGTGCCTGGAGTGGGGGAAGCAATCAGCCCCAGCATTTT. The variable domain in full, completed from reference TRBV30 and TRBJ1-5, reads SQTIHQWPATLVQPVGSPLSLECTVEGTSNPNLYWYRQAAGRGLQLLFYSVGIGQISSEVPQNLSASRPQDRQFILSSKKLLLSDSGFYLCAWSGGSNQPQHFGDGTRLSIL.

The rearrangement joins TRBV6-5 to TRBJ2-1, with a weak D call TRBD2 (6 bases). The germline V and J ends were trimmed by 5 bases and 8 bases, with 13 bases remaining between them. Germline assignment: CDR1 MNHEY and CDR2 SVGAGI. The CDR3 runs to 13 residues. Here the CDR3 DNA reads TGTGCCAGCAGTCGGGAGCTAGGGGATGAGCAGTTCTTC. Translating gives CASSRELGDEQFF.

This chain links TRBV27 with TRBJ2-7; TRBD2 aligns across 8 bases. This CDR3 contains 14 residues. Germline CDR1 and CDR2: MNHEY and SMNVEV (reference sequence). J was trimmed by 6 bases and V by 5 bases; bases with no gene match: 9. CDR3 DNA sequence: TGTGCCAGCAGTCCGGGACTAGAGGGGAGCGAGCAGTACTTC. It is translated as CASSPGLEGSEQYF.

This clone was seen a handful of times. V usage is TRBV10-1 and J usage is TRBJ2-7, with 9 positions matching TRBD2. The CDR3 runs to 15 residues. Per the germline V gene, CDR1 is WNHNN and CDR2 is SYGVQD (reference sequence). J was trimmed by 4 bases and V by 3 bases; bases with no gene match: 7. CDR3 amino acids: CASSEGSGSGYEQYF. In DNA, the CDR3 is TGCGCCAGCAGTGAAGGTAGCGGGAGTGGGTACGAGCAGTACTTC.

V usage is TRBV5-1 and J usage is TRBJ2-2; D remains unclear. There are 14 residues in the CDR3. Germline V gene data show CDR1 as SGHRS and CDR2 as YFSETQ. The ends were cut back, 4 bases at V and 6 bases at J, with 13 bases in the middle. The CDR3 sequence is CASSTGPEAGELFF. DNA of the CDR3: TGCGCCAGCAGCACCGGTCCCGAGGCCGGGGAGCTGTTTTTT.

This clone was observed a single time. Other DNA sequences from this sample encode an identical CDR3 as well. The V gene is TRBV19, the J gene TRBJ1-1; the D is unclear. CDR3 size: 12 residues. Germline V gene lookup returns CDR1 LNHDA and CDR2 SQIVND (reference sequence). The ends were cut back, 4 bases at V and 1 base at J, with 4 bases in the middle. The CDR3 spells CASSRRNTEAFF. Here the CDR3 DNA reads TGTGCCAGTAGTAGGCGGAACACTGAAGCTTTCTTT.

The chain has TRBV5-1 and TRBJ2-3, with a possible D match to TRBD2 (6 bases). The V gene lost 1 base and the J gene lost 0 bases, with 9 bases spanning the gap. The CDR3 is 15 amino acids. CDR1 SGHRS and CDR2 YFSETQ come from the germline V gene. The CDR3 coding sequence is TGCGCCAGCAGCTTGACTAGCCCTAGCACAGATACGCAGTATTTT. It is translated as CASSLTSPSTDTQYF. The entire variable domain, with the rest obtained from reference TRBV5-1 and TRBJ2-3, is as follows: KAGVTQTPRYLIKTRGQQVTLSCSPISGHRSVSWYQQTPGQGLQFLFEYFSETQRNKGNFPGRFSGRQFSNSRSEMNVSTLELGDSALYLCASSLTSPSTDTQYFGPGTRLTVL.

This chain connects TRBV15 to TRBJ2-7; D gene uncertain. V lost 0 bases and J 4 bases, leaving 10 bases between the germline ends. Germline V lookup: CDR1 LNHNV, CDR2 YYDKDF (reference sequence). This CDR3 contains 14 residues. CDR3 nucleotides: TGTGCCACCAGCAGAGATGGGTCCGTTTACGAGCAGTACTTC. It is translated as CATSRDGSVYEQYF.

The gene calls are TRBV9 and TRBJ1-1, with D maybe TRBD1 (6 bases). This CDR3 is built from 13 residues. Looked up from germline, CDR1 is SGDLS and CDR2 is YYNGEE. Trimming removed 0 bases at V and 5 bases at J, with 8 bases between. The CDR3 DNA sequence: TGTGCCAGCAGCGTAGGAAGGGGGACTGAAGCTTTCTTT. This codes for CASSVGRGTEAFF.

The chain combines TRBV12-3 or TRBV12-4 with TRBJ2-1, with D hard to call. The CDR3 contains 11 residues. V lost 3 bases to trimming and J lost 5 bases, with 2 bases between them. CDR3 sequence reads: CASSFNNEQFF. CDR3 nucleotide sequence: TGTGCCAGCAGTTTTAACAATGAGCAGTTCTTC.

The V gene is TRBV30, the J gene TRBJ1-5, with D unresolved. Trimming removed 0 bases from V and 3 bases from J, with 9 bases in between. Germline CDR1 reads GTSNPN; CDR2 reads SVGIG (reference sequence). The length of the CDR3 is 14 residues. CDR3 residues: CAWSVLSDNQPQHF. The CDR3 DNA is TGTGCCTGGAGTGTACTGTCAGACAATCAGCCCCAGCATTTT.

The chain employs TRBV5-4 and TRBJ1-1; possibly TRBD1 for D (6 bases). Looked up from germline, CDR1 is SGHNT and CDR2 is YYREEE (reference sequence). The CDR3 consists of 14 residues. Between the trimmed V and J ends, which lost 0 bases and 4 bases, there was a span of 10 bases. CDR3 loop: CASSLAGGVTEAFF. As DNA, the CDR3 is TGTGCCAGCAGCTTGGCGGGGGGCGTCACTGAAGCTTTCTTT. The full variable domain, completed using reference TRBV5-4 and TRBJ1-1, is ETGVTQSPTHLIKTRGQQVTLRCSSQSGHNTVSWYQQALGQGPQFIFQYYREEENGRGNFPPRFSGLQFPNYSSELNVNALELDDSALYLCASSLAGGVTEAFFGQGTRLTVV.

With respect to this clone: Other nucleotide sequences in the sample specify the same CDR3. The rearrangement joins TRBV11-3 to TRBJ2-2, with D hard to call. Germline CDR1 and CDR2: SGHNT and YENEEA. Trimming removed 5 bases from V and 2 bases from J, with 3 bases in between. The CDR3 is made up of 12 amino acids. CDR3 nucleotide sequence: TGTGCCAGCAGCCTTAACACCGGGGAGCTGTTTTTT. Encoded protein: CASSLNTGELFF.

Concerning this clone: Within the sample, other DNA sequences also encode this same CDR3. This rearrangement joins TRBV30 to TRBJ1-1; unclear D gene. The CDR3 covers 12 residues. The V end was cut by 0 bases, the J end by 6 bases, with 8 bases between. CDR1 is GTSNPN, CDR2 SVGIG, per germline (reference sequence). This chain's CDR3 is CAWSVPGPEAFF. The DNA of the CDR3 is TGTGCCTGGAGTGTACCGGGCCCTGAAGCTTTCTTT. Combining the CDR3 with reference TRBV30 and TRBJ1-1 gives the whole variable domain SQTIHQWPATLVQPVGSPLSLECTVEGTSNPNLYWYRQAAGRGLQLLFYSVGIGQISSEVPQNLSASRPQDRQFILSSKKLLLSDSGFYLCAWSVPGPEAFFGQGTRLTVV.

The CDR3 loop reads CASSLKEYQPQHF. The DNA for the CDR3 is TGTGCCAGCAGCCTTAAAGAATACCAGCCCCAGCATTTT. V and J are TRBV27 and TRBJ1-5; no clear D gene. Germline values: CDR1 MNHEY, CDR2 SMNVEV (reference sequence). V was pared by 6 bases and J by 7 bases, with 13 bases between. The CDR3 consists of 13 residues.

On this clone itself: Other DNA variants within this sample encode the same CDR3. The rearrangement links TRBV24-1 to TRBJ2-7; 10 bases fit TRBD1. V lost 3 bases to trimming and J lost 2 bases; unmatched junction nucleotides: 3. The CDR3 sequence is 15 residues long. CDR1 is KGHDR, CDR2 SFDVKD, per germline. The CDR3 sequence: CATSDPGTGAYEQYF. Here the CDR3 DNA reads TGTGCCACCAGTGATCCCGGGACAGGGGCCTACGAGCAGTACTTC.